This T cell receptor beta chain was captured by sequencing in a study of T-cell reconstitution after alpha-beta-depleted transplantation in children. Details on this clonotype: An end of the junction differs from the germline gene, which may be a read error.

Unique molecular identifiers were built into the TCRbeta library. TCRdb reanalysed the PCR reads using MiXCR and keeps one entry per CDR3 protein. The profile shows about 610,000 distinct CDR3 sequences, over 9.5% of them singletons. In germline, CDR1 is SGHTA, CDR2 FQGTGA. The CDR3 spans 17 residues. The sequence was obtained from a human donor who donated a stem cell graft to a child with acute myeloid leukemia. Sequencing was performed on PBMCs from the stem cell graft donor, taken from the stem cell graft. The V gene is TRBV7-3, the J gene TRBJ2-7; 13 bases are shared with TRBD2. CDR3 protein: CASSLRTSGSVSYEQCF. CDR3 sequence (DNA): TGTGCCAGCAGCTTAAGGACTAGCGGGAGTGTCAGCTACGAGCAGTGCTTC.